This passage covers 21 T cell receptor beta chains from one sample sequenced in a study of blood T cell repertoires in COVID-19. The protocol was immunoSEQ multiplex PCR, while the TCRdb copy is restricted to in-frame clones and leaves out a portion. The profile shows some 200,000 clones, approximately 79% of them singletons. Sequencing was done on a sample of peripheral blood. Every receptor here comes from a man under 40 with active or convalescent COVID-19.

The chain uses TRBV11-2 and TRBJ1-1, with no clear D. The CDR3 extends over 16 amino acids. V lost 4 bases to trimming and J lost 1 base, with 16 bases between them. Germline V gene sequence: CDR1 SGHAT, CDR2 FQNNGV. The CDR3 protein is CASSSLLGDGNTEAFF. DNA for the CDR3: TGTGCCAGCAGCTCACTGCTCGGGGATGGGAACACTGAAGCTTTCTTT.

J is TRBJ1-5 and V is TRBV2, with 8 bases aligning to TRBD1. Germline V gene data show CDR1 as SNHLY and CDR2 as FYNNEI. This CDR3 spans 15 amino acids. Losses at the gene ends were 6 bases for V and 0 bases for J; bases not matched to a gene: 4. The CDR3 DNA follows: TGTGCCAGCAGGGACGGACAGGGTAGCAATCAGCCCCAGCATTTT. It translates to CASRDGQGSNQPQHF.

This chain joins TRBV5-4 and TRBJ2-7; 9 bases agree with TRBD2. Germline V lookup: CDR1 SGHNT, CDR2 YYREEE (reference sequence). The CDR3 sequence is 19 residues long. J was trimmed by 2 bases and V by 3 bases; bases with no gene match: 18. Here the CDR3 DNA reads TGTGCCAGCAGCTCCACAGAATCGTTAGCGGGAGTAACACCCTACGAGCAGTACTTC. This translates into CASSSTESLAGVTPYEQYF.

The chain employs TRBV24-1 and TRBJ1-1, with D possibly TRBD1 on 5 matching bases. CDR3 length equals 14 residues. Per the germline V gene, CDR1 is KGHDR and CDR2 is SFDVKD. Trimming removed 4 bases from V and 0 bases from J, with 8 bases in between. The CDR3: CATSEGRVNTEAFF. The CDR3 coding sequence is TGTGCCACCAGTGAAGGCAGGGTGAACACTGAAGCTTTCTTT.

The chain recombines TRBV6-5 with TRBJ2-7; TRBD1 agrees at 7 bases. CDR3 length equals 14 residues. The germline V gene encodes CDR1 MNHEY and CDR2 SVGAGI. V lost 4 bases to trimming and J lost 3 bases; unmatched junction nucleotides: 6. This CDR3 is CASSFRQGHYEQYV. CDR3 coding DNA: TGTGCCAGCAGTTTCCGACAGGGCCACTACGAGCAGTACGTC.

This clone has only one observation. CDR3 amino acids: CASSLATRTDSNQPQHF. Here the CDR3 DNA reads TGTGCCAGCAGCTTGGCTACTCGGACAGATAGCAATCAGCCCCAGCATTTT. The V gene is TRBV5-8, the J gene TRBJ1-5, with a possible D match to TRBD1 (6 bases). The CDR3 runs 17 residues. Germline CDR1 reads SGHTS; CDR2 reads YDEGEE. V lost 0 bases, J lost 0 bases, and 13 bases lay in between.

This clone was seen once. The V and J genes are TRBV11-2 and TRBJ2-7, with 7 bases aligning to TRBD1. Germline V gene lookup returns CDR1 SGHAT and CDR2 FQNNGV. V trimming: 1 base; J trimming: 5 bases; junction bases outside the gene matches: 17. The CDR3 length is 18 residues. CDR3 amino acids: CASSLGPPTGWNGHEQYF. CDR3 DNA sequence: TGTGCCAGCAGCTTAGGCCCCCCGACAGGGTGGAACGGCCACGAGCAGTACTTC.

The rearrangement uses TRBV29-1 and TRBJ1-1; 7 bases fit TRBD1. The V gene end was trimmed by 8 bases and the J gene end by 4 bases; junction bases not matched to a gene: 10. CDR3 length: 13 residues. Germline V gene lookup returns CDR1 SQVTM and CDR2 ANQGSEA. CDR3 in amino acids: CSFHRQGGTEAFF. The DNA for the CDR3 is TGCAGCTTTCATCGACAGGGAGGCACTGAAGCTTTCTTT.

The chain uses TRBV6-4 and TRBJ1-5; D unclear. In germline, CDR1 is MRHNA, CDR2 SNTAGT. The CDR3 has 13 amino acids. V lost 4 bases and J 6 bases, leaving 10 bases between the germline ends. The CDR3: CASSAEARQPQHF. The CDR3 nucleotides are TGTGCCAGCAGTGCCGAGGCGCGTCAGCCCCAGCATTTT.

The V gene is TRBV28, the J gene TRBJ1-1; D ambiguous. CDR1 is MDHEN, CDR2 SYDVKM, per germline. This CDR3 comprises 13 residues. Deletions cut 2 bases from V and 2 bases from J, with 6 bases between. The CDR3 reads CASSLVQNTEAFF. CDR3 nucleotides: TGTGCCAGCAGTTTAGTTCAAAACACTGAAGCTTTCTTT.

There are many counts of this clone. The V call is TRBV4-1, the J call TRBJ2-5; D is possibly TRBD2 (7 bases). The V and J ends lost 5 bases and 5 bases respectively, with 12 bases between them. The germline V gene encodes CDR1 MGHRA and CDR2 YSYEKL. This CDR3 comprises 13 residues. As DNA, the CDR3 is TGCGCCAGCAGCAGGGGGGGTGTGGAGACCCAGTACTTC. It encodes CASSRGGVETQYF.

The V and J genes are TRBV19 and TRBJ1-5, with D unresolved. This CDR3 has 14 amino acids. The V gene's germline CDR1 is LNHDA and CDR2 SQIVND (reference sequence). V was pared by 6 bases and J by 0 bases, with 9 bases between. The CDR3 reads CASRTVNSNQPQHF. In DNA form, the CDR3 reads TGTGCCAGTAGAACGGTGAATAGCAATCAGCCCCAGCATTTT.

The chain couples TRBV19 to TRBJ1-2; D is uncertain. The germline V and J ends were trimmed by 5 bases and 4 bases, with 11 bases remaining between them. Germline V CDR1 and CDR2: LNHDA, SQIVND (reference sequence). This CDR3 has 13 residues. CDR3 coding DNA: TGTGCCAGTAGTCGAACACCTAGCTATGGCTACACCTTC. Protein product: CASSRTPSYGYTF. The variable domain in full, with the rest retrieved from reference TRBV19 and TRBJ1-2, is DGGITQSPKYLFRKEGQNVTLSCEQNLNHDAMYWYRQDPGQGLRLIYYSQIVNDFQKGDIAEGYSVSREKKESFPLTVTSAQKNPTAFYLCASSRTPSYGYTFGSGTRLTVV.

This clone was recorded once. This chain uses TRBV7-8 with TRBJ2-1; 9 bases are shared with TRBD2. This CDR3 is 17 amino acids long. From germline, CDR1 is SGHVS and CDR2 FQNEAQ. Trimming took 5 bases from V and 8 from J; bases not matched to a gene: 16. CDR3 nucleotides: TGTGCCAGCAGCCCTCGCTATGGGTTAGCGGGAGACGATGAGCAGTTCTTC. Translating gives CASSPRYGLAGDDEQFF.

The chain employs TRBV6-5 and TRBJ1-2, with a possible D match to TRBD1 (6 bases). Germline CDR1 is MNHEY and CDR2 is SVGAGI. The length of the CDR3 is 14 residues. Trimming pared 5 bases from V and 10 bases from J, leaving 20 bases between. This CDR3 is CASSPLTGYSTYTF. CDR3 bases: TGTGCCAGCAGTCCCCTTACAGGGTACTCAACCTACACCTTC.

The J gene is TRBJ2-3, the V gene TRBV29-1; 13 bases map to TRBD2. The CDR3 runs to 15 residues. Germline V gene data show CDR1 as SQVTM and CDR2 as ANQGSEA. J gave up 6 bases and V 3 bases, and 6 bases lay outside the gene matches. The CDR3 nucleotides read TGCAGCGTTGACGGGACTAGCGGGGCCCGGGATACGCAGTATTTT. It encodes CSVDGTSGARDTQYF.

The chain has TRBV19 and TRBJ1-5, with 11 bases lining up with TRBD1. The length of the CDR3 is 13 residues. CDR1 is LNHDA and CDR2 is SQIVND in the germline V gene (reference sequence). J was trimmed by 4 bases and V by 10 bases; bases with no gene match: 3. CDR3 protein: CATGTGGNQPQHF. The CDR3 bases are TGTGCCACTGGGACAGGGGGGAATCAGCCCCAGCATTTT.

This chain links TRBV3-1 (or the pseudogene TRBV3-2) with TRBJ1-1, with 8 bases aligning to TRBD1. The CDR3 covers 15 residues. In germline, CDR1 is LGHDT, CDR2 YNNKEL (reference sequence). The ends lost 4 bases at V and 1 base at J; junction bases unmatched: 5. This CDR3 reads CASSLLGTGNTEAFF. CDR3 DNA: TGTGCCAGCAGCCTTCTCGGGACAGGGAACACTGAAGCTTTCTTT.

V usage is TRBV25-1 and J usage is TRBJ2-7; TRBD1 agrees at 10 bases. CDR1 is MGHDK, CDR2 SYGVNS, per germline. V shed 4 bases, J shed 7 bases, and the junction held 7 bases outside the gene matches. The CDR3 has 14 amino acids. This CDR3 reads CASSARQGAWEQYF. The CDR3 DNA reads as TGTGCCAGCAGTGCGCGACAGGGGGCCTGGGAGCAGTACTTC.

This clone was picked up one time. The V call is TRBV27, the J call TRBJ1-6, with 11 bases identical to TRBD1. The CDR3 runs to 16 residues. The germline V gene has CDR1 MNHEY and CDR2 SMNVEV (reference sequence). V lost 6 bases and J lost 9; bases outside the gene matches: 10. The DNA of the CDR3 is TGTGCCAGCAGCCGAAAATGGACAGGGGGCGGTTCACCCCTCCACTTT. It translates to CASSRKWTGGGSPLHF.

The chain carries TRBV27 and TRBJ2-5, with a weak D call TRBD1 (7 bases). The CDR3 sequence is 14 residues long. The V end was cut by 5 bases, the J end by 7 bases, with 17 bases between. Germline values: CDR1 MNHEY, CDR2 SMNVEV (reference sequence). The chain's CDR3 is CASSPGQDYATQYF. DNA of the CDR3: TGTGCCAGCAGTCCAGGACAGGACTACGCGACCCAGTACTTC.